This TCR beta chain was identified in a study of T-cell memory formation after mild COVID-19. Turning to the study itself: The study found TCR clusters largely donor specific. Study results and limitations: Clones that contracted clustered mainly in CM and EM if CD4+ and in EMRA if CD8+.

Germline V CDR1 and CDR2: SEHNR, FQNEAQ (reference sequence). Trimming removed 5 bases from V and 5 bases from J; junction bases left unmatched: 17. The CDR3 sequence is 17 residues long. This clonotype was observed a handful of times. Its antigen is not known. UMIs and sample barcodes were carried by the TCR alpha and TCR beta cDNA libraries that 5'RACE produced using constant-segment primers. A single record per CDR3 protein comes from TCRdb applying MiXCR to the 5' RACE reads. The table has 220,000 or so distinct CDR3 sequences, 9% to 10% seen once; the top ten hold 3.5%. The TCR originated in a man younger than 35 who had mild COVID-19 (a few samples of this study predate the infection). Cell type and time point are not known. The chain carries TRBV7-9 and TRBJ1-2; 7 positions match TRBD1. What was sequenced was PBMCs or a T cell subset sorted from them (not recorded which). The CDR3 spells CASSLGTAIPRVYGYTF. DNA of the CDR3: TGTGCCAGCAGCCTTGGGACAGCCATACCCCGCGTATATGGCTACACCTTC. Drawing the rest from reference TRBV7-9 and TRBJ1-2, the complete variable domain is DTGVSQNPRHKITKRGQNVTFRCDPISEHNRLYWYRQTLGQGPEFLTYFQNEAQLEKSRLLSDRFSAERPKGSFSTLEIQRTEQGDSAMYLCASSLGTAIPRVYGYTFGSGTRLTVV.